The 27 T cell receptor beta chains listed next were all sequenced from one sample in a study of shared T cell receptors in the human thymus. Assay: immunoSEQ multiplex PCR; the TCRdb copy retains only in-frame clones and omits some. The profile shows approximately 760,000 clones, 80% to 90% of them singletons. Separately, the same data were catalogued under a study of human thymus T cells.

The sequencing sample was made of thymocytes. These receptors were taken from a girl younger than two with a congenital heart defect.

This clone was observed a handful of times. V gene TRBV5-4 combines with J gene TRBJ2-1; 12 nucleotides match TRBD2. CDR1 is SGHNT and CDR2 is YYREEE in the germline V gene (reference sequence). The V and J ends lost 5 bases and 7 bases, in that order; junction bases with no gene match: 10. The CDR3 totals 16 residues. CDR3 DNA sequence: TGTGCCAGCAGAGAGGGCGGACTAGCGGGGAAGAATGAGCAGTTCTTC. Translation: CASREGGLAGKNEQFF.

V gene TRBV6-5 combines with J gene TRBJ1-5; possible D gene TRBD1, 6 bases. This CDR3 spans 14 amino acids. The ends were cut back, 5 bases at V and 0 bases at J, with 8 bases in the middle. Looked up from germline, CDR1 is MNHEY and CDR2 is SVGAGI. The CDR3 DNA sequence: TGTGCCAGCAGTGGACAGAATAGCAATCAGCCCCAGCATTTT. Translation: CASSGQNSNQPQHF.

The CDR3 reads CASRPYLHRLGAEAFF. The CDR3 coding sequence is TGTGCCAGCAGACCCTACCTACACCGGCTAGGGGCTGAAGCTTTCTTT. The chain carries TRBV14 and TRBJ1-1, with a tentative D call TRBD1 (5 bases). Trimming shortened V by 6 bases and J by 6 bases, and 23 bases separated the two germline ends. Germline V gene lookup returns CDR1 SGHDN and CDR2 FVKESK. This CDR3 is built from 16 residues. Drawing the rest from reference TRBV14 and TRBJ1-1, the complete variable domain is EAGVTQFPSHSVIEKGQTVTLRCDPISGHDNLYWYRRVMGKEIKFLLHFVKESKQDESGMPNNRFLAERTGGTYSTLKVQPAELEDSGVYFCASRPYLHRLGAEAFFGQGTRLTVV.

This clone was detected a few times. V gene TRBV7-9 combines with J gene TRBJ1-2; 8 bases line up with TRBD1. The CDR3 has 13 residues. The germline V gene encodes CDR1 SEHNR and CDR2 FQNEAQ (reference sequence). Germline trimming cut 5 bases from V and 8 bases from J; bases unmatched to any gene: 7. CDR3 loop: CASSADRGLGYTF. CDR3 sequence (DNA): TGTGCCAGCAGCGCTGACAGGGGTTTGGGCTACACCTTC. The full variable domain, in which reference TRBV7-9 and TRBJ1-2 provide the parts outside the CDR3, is DTGVSQNPRHKITKRGQNVTFRCDPISEHNRLYWYRQTLGQGPEFLTYFQNEAQLEKSRLLSDRFSAERPKGSFSTLEIQRTEQGDSAMYLCASSADRGLGYTFGSGTRLTVV.

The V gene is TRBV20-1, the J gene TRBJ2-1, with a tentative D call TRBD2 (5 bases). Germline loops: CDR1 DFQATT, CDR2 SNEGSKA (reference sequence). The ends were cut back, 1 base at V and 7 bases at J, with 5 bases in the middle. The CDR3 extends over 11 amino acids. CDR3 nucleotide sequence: TGCAGTGCTAGAGGGACTAATGAGCAGTTCTTC. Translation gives CSARGTNEQFF.

CDR3 in DNA: TGTGCCAGCAGCCAAGATCCCCTCAGGGAATTTGGCACTGAAGCTTTCTTT. Translation gives CASSQDPLREFGTEAFF. The chain uses TRBV14 and TRBJ1-1, with D tentatively TRBD1 (5 bases). The CDR3 length is 17 residues. V was shortened by 0 bases and J by 4 bases, with 18 bases between the two germline ends. The germline V gene encodes CDR1 SGHDN and CDR2 FVKESK.

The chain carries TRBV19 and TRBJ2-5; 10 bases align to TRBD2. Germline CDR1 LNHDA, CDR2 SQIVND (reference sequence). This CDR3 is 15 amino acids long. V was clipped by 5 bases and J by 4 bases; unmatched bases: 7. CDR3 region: CASSFSGGPGETQYF. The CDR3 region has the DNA TGTGCCAGTAGTTTTAGCGGGGGGCCAGGAGAGACCCAGTACTTC.

The CDR3 sequence: CASSLSPEGRWEVDEQFF. CDR3 DNA: TGTGCCAGCAGCTTGTCGCCGGAGGGCAGGTGGGAGGTGGATGAGCAGTTCTTC. The V call is TRBV5-6, the J call TRBJ2-1; D perhaps matches TRBD2 (6 bases). The CDR3 has 18 amino acids. The V and J ends lost 1 base and 8 bases respectively, with 25 bases between them. Germline V gives CDR1 SGHDT, CDR2 YYEEEE.

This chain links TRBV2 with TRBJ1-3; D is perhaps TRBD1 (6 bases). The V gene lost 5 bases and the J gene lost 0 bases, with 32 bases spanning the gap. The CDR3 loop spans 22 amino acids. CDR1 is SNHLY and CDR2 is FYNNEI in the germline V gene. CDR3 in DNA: TGTGCCAGCAGTTCGTTATCCCGGGACACTCCTACTCCCCTCGCCTCTGGAAACACCATATATTTT. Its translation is CASSSLSRDTPTPLASGNTIYF.

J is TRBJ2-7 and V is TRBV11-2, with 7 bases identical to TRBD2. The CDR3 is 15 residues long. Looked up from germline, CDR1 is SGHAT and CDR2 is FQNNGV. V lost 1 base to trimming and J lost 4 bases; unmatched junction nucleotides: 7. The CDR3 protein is CASSLGVGGEYEQYF. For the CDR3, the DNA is TGTGCCAGCAGCTTAGGTGTGGGGGGGGAATACGAGCAGTACTTC.

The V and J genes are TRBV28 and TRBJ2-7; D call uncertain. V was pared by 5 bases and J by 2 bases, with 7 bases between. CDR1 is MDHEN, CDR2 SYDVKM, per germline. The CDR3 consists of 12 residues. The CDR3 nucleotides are TGTGCCAGCAGTGAACACCCCTACGAGCAGTACTTC. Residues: CASSEHPYEQYF.

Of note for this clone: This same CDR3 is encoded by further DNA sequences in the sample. The CDR3 spells CASSLGSSYNSPLHF. DNA for the CDR3: TGTGCCAGCAGCTTGGGGAGCTCCTATAATTCACCCCTCCACTTT. The chain recombines TRBV5-4 with TRBJ1-6; D is unresolved. V lost 0 bases to trimming and J lost 0 bases, with 4 bases between them. Per germline, CDR1 SGHNT and CDR2 YYREEE (reference sequence). The CDR3 contains 15 residues. Full variable domain (missing parts from reference TRBV5-4 and TRBJ1-6): ETGVTQSPTHLIKTRGQQVTLRCSSQSGHNTVSWYQQALGQGPQFIFQYYREEENGRGNFPPRFSGLQFPNYSSELNVNALELDDSALYLCASSLGSSYNSPLHFGNGTRLTVT.

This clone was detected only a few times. CDR3 sequence: CASSYGAGSGNTIYF. The CDR3 region has the DNA TGTGCCAGCAGTTACGGGGCCGGCTCTGGAAACACCATATATTTT. The chain combines TRBV6-5 with TRBJ1-3; tentatively, D is TRBD1 (5 bases). CDR1 and CDR2 from the germline V gene are MNHEY and SVGAGI. Trimming removed 2 bases at V and 0 bases at J, with 8 bases between. This CDR3 region has 15 residues.

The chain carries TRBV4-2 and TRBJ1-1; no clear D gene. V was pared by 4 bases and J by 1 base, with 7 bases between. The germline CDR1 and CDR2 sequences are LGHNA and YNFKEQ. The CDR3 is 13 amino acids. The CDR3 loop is CASSPGSNTEAFF. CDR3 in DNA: TGTGCCAGCAGCCCGGGTTCGAACACTGAAGCTTTCTTT.

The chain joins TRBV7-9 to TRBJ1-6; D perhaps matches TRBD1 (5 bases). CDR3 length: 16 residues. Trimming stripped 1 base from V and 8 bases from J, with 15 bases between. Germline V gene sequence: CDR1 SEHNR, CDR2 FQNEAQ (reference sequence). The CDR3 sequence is CASSLEVGGFHSPLHF. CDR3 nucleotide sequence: TGTGCCAGCAGCTTAGAGGTCGGGGGATTTCATTCACCCCTCCACTTT.

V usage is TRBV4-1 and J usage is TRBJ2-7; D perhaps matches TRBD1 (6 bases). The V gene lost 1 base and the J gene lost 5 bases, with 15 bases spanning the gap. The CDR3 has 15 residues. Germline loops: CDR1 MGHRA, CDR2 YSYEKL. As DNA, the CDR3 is TGCGCCAGCAGCCAAGCCAGGGGAATTTTCCACGAGCAGTACTTC. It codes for CASSQARGIFHEQYF.

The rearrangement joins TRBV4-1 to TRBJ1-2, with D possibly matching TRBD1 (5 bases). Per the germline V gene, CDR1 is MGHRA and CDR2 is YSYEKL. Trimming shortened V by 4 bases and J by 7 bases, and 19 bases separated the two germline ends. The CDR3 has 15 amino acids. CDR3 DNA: TGCGCCAGCAGCCCCAGATTCAGGGAACGAAGTGGCTACACCTTC. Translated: CASSPRFRERSGYTF.

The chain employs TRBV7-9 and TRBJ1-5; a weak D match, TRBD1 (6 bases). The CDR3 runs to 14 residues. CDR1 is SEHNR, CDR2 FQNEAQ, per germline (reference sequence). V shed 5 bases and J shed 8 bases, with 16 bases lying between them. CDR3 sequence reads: CASSPGHSREPQHF. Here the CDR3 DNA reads TGTGCCAGCAGCCCGGGACATTCCCGGGAGCCCCAGCATTTT.

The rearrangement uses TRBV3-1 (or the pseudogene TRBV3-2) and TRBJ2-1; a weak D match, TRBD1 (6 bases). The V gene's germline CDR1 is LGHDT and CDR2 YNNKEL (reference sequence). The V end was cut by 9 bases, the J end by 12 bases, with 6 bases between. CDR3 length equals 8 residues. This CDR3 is CARDRQFF. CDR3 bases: TGTGCCAGGGACAGGCAGTTCTTC.

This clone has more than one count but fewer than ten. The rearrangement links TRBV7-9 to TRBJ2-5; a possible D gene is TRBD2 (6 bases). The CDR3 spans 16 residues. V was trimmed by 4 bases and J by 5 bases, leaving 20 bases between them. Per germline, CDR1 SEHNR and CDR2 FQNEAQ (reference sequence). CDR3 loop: CASSSLGTSTWETQYF. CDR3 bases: TGTGCCAGCAGCTCCCTAGGAACTAGCACTTGGGAGACCCAGTACTTC.

The CDR3 region has the DNA TGTGCCAGCAGCCAAGTTGAACGCGCAACTGAAGCTTTCTTT. Amino acid sequence: CASSQVERATEAFF. This sequence joins TRBV4-2 and TRBJ1-1; D gene unclear. The V and J ends lost 1 base and 5 bases respectively, with 11 bases between them. CDR1 is LGHNA and CDR2 is YNFKEQ in the germline V gene. This CDR3 is built from 14 residues.

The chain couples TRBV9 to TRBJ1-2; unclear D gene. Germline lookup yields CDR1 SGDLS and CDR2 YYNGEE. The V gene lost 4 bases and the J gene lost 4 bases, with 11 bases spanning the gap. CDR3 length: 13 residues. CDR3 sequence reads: CASSPEYGYGYTF. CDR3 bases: TGTGCCAGCAGCCCGGAGTATGGCTATGGCTACACCTTC.

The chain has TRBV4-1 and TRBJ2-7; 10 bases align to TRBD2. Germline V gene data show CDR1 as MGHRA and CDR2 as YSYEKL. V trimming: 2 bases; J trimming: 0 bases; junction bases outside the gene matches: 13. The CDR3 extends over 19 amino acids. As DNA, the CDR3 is TGCGCCAGCAGCCAATCCCTCGCTAGCGGGGGCCCTAGCTCCTACGAGCAGTACTTC. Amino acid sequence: CASSQSLASGGPSSYEQYF.

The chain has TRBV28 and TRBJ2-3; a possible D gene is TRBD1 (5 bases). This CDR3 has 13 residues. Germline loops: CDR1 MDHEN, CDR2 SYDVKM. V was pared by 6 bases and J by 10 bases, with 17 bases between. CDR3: CASSLSLVRAQYF. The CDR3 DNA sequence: TGTGCCAGCAGCCTCAGTTTAGTCAGGGCGCAGTATTTT.

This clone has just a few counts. The CDR3 here is CASSPTLGTADYNEQFF. CDR3 sequence (DNA): TGTGCCAGCAGTCCCACCCTCGGGACAGCGGACTACAATGAGCAGTTCTTC. The chain uses TRBV9 and TRBJ2-1; 7 nucleotides match TRBD1. The CDR3 is made up of 17 amino acids. The germline V gene encodes CDR1 SGDLS and CDR2 YYNGEE. The V and J ends lost 5 bases and 3 bases, in that order; junction bases with no gene match: 14.

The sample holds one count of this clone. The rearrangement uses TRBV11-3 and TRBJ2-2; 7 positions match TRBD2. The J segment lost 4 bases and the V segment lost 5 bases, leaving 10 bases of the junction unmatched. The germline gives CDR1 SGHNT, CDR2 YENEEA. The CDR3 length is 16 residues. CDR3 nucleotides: TGTGCCAGCAGCGGACCCGGGGGGTCGGTCACCGGGGAGCTGTTTTTT. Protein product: CASSGPGGSVTGELFF.

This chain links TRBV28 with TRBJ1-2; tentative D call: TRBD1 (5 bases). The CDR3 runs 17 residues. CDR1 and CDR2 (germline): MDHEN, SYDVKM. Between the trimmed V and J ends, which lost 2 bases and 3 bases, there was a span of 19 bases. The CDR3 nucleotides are TGTGCCAGCAGTTTAGGTCCTCGGGGGACGTTCGACTATGGCTACACCTTC. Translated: CASSLGPRGTFDYGYTF.